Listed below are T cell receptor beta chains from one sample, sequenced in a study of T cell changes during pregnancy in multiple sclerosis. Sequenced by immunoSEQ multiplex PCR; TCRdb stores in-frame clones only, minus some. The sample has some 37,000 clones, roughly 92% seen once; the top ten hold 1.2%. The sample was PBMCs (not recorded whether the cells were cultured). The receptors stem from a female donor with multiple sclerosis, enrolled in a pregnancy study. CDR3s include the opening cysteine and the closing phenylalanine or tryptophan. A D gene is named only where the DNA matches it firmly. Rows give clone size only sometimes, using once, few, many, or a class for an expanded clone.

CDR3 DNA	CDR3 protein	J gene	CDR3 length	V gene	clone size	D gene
TGCGCCAGCAGCCAAGAACAATGGGGCGGAGGCACAGATACGCAGTATTTT	CASSQEQWGGGTDTQYF	TRBJ2-3	17	TRBV4-1	-	-
TGTGCCAGCAGCTTGCCCGGGACTAGCGGGAGTCATGAGCAGTTCTTC	CASSLPGTSGSHEQFF	TRBJ2-1	16	TRBV5-4	once	TRBD2
TGTGCCAGCAGTTTAGACAGGGCTGGGGCCAACGTCCTGACTTTC	CASSLDRAGANVLTF	TRBJ2-6	15	TRBV28	-	TRBD1
TGTGCCAGCAGCGCGATTACAGGGAGCGGGAAGACCCAGTACTTC	CASSAITGSGKTQYF	TRBJ2-5	15	TRBV7-2	-	-
TGTGCCAGCAGTGAAGTCGGGAGCTTCTCAGATGGCTACACCTTC	CASSEVGSFSDGYTF	TRBJ1-2	15	TRBV6-1	-	-
TGTGCCAGCAGTCCCGGGAGAGCTAACTATGGCTACACCTTC	CASSPGRANYGYTF	TRBJ1-2	14	TRBV2	-	-
TGTGCCAGCAGCTTGGGACTAGCGGACCTTATCATGGAGCAGTACTTC	CASSLGLADLIMEQYF	TRBJ2-7	16	TRBV5-6	-	TRBD2
TGTGCCAGCAGCGTAGTGGAGGGTAAAGGCTACACCTTC	CASSVVEGKGYTF	TRBJ1-2	13	TRBV9	few	-
TGTGCCAGCAGCCCCCATGCTGCCTACGAGCAGTACTTC	CASSPHAAYEQYF	TRBJ2-7	13	TRBV7-2	-	-
TGTGCCAGCAGATCGGGACAGGGCACTGGAAACACCATATATTTT	CASRSGQGTGNTIYF	TRBJ1-3	15	TRBV6-5	-	TRBD1
TGTGCCAGCAGTTTCCACCCGCGGACTAGCGGGAGTTCGGAGTACTTC	CASSFHPRTSGSSEYF	TRBJ2-7	16	TRBV27	-	TRBD2
TGTGCCTGGAGTTTTAAGGGGGGTAGCAATCAGCCCCAGCATTTT	CAWSFKGGSNQPQHF	TRBJ1-5	15	TRBV30	-	-
TGTGCCAGCAGCTTAGCTTGGGACTACGAGCAGTACTTC	CASSLAWDYEQYF	TRBJ2-7	13	TRBV7-2	-	-
TGCAGCGTGTACCGACTTGGAGCCTCGGAAGCTTTCTTT	CSVYRLGASEAFF	TRBJ1-1	13	TRBV29-1	-	-
TGTGCCAGCAGTACAGTAGTGGAGAAGTACAATGAGCAGTTCTTC	CASSTVVEKYNEQFF	TRBJ2-1	15	TRBV6-4	-	-
TGTGCCAGCAGCTCCATAAGGGACACTGAAGCTTTCTTT	CASSSIRDTEAFF	TRBJ1-1	13	TRBV5-6	-	-
TGTGCCAGGGGAACAGGCAGGGTCCCCAATCAGCCCCAGCATTTT	CARGTGRVPNQPQHF	TRBJ1-5	15	TRBV12-1	-	-
TGCAGCGTTACCGAAGCGGGGGAGGGTCTGGAGCAGTACTTC	CSVTEAGEGLEQYF	TRBJ2-7	14	TRBV29-1	-	TRBD2
TGCGCCAGCAGCTTGAGGGCTAGCGGGATACCAAGATCTAGCACAGATACGCAGTATTTT	CASSLRASGIPRSSTDTQYF	TRBJ2-3	20	TRBV5-1	-	TRBD2
TGCGCCAGCAGCCCCCCTAGCGGGAATAGTGAGCAGTTCTTC	CASSPPSGNSEQFF	TRBJ2-1	14	TRBV5-1	-	TRBD2
TGCGCCAGCAGCTTGGCCTCTCAGGGTTCGATCAGAGGAACTGAAGCTTTCTTT	CASSLASQGSIRGTEAFF	TRBJ1-1	18	TRBV5-1	-	-
TGTGCCAGCAGTGAAGGGACTAGCGGGACCTACGAGCAGTACTTC	CASSEGTSGTYEQYF	TRBJ2-7	15	TRBV2	-	TRBD2